The next 19 T cell receptor beta chains were all read from a single sample in a study of blood T cell repertoires in COVID-19. Clones were read by immunoSEQ multiplex PCR, and TCRdb kept only the in-frame ones, dropping some. This sample carries 35,000 to 45,000 clones, 89% of them seen once, and the ten largest clones take about 6.1%. The sample consisted of peripheral blood. The source of these receptors is a human donor in a cohort sampled during active COVID-19.

This clone showed up just once. The genes are TRBV4-1 and TRBJ1-3, with unresolved D. V dropped 0 bases and J dropped 9 bases, with 9 bases sitting between them. The CDR3 totals 13 residues. Germline CDR1 reads MGHRA; CDR2 reads YSYEKL. Written as DNA, the CDR3 is TGCGCCAGCAGCCAAGATCGGGTTGGCACCATATATTTT. Protein: CASSQDRVGTIYF.

With respect to this clone: This specimen includes other DNA sequences encoding the same CDR3. CDR3 nucleotide sequence: TGCGCCAGCAGCTTGAATCCCCAGGGGAGCACTGAAGCTTTCTTT. Translating gives CASSLNPQGSTEAFF. This chain links TRBV5-1 with TRBJ1-1; D possibly corresponds to TRBD1 (6 bases). The V end lost 1 base, the J end lost 4 bases, and 14 bases lay between the germline ends. The CDR3 is made up of 15 amino acids. CDR1 is SGHRS, CDR2 YFSETQ, per germline.

The gene calls are TRBV24-1 and TRBJ1-4; a possible D gene is TRBD1 (5 bases). The germline V gene encodes CDR1 KGHDR and CDR2 SFDVKD. The CDR3 consists of 14 residues. The V end was cut by 10 bases, the J end by 4 bases, with 15 bases between. In DNA form, the CDR3 reads TGTGCCACTGCTCCGGGGGAGCGTAATGAAAAACTGTTTTTT. As protein: CATAPGERNEKLFF.

The V gene is TRBV7-2, the J gene TRBJ2-1; 9 bases are a match to TRBD2. The CDR3 sequence is 15 residues long. CDR1 is SGHTA and CDR2 is FQGNSA in the germline V gene. Trimming cost V 3 bases and J 2 bases; bases outside gene matches: 2. Here the CDR3 DNA reads TGTGCCAGCAGCTTCGGACTAGCGACCTACAATGAGCAGTTCTTC. Translating gives CASSFGLATYNEQFF.

The chain joins TRBV6-1 to TRBJ2-5; D ambiguous. Trimming removed 2 bases at V and 5 bases at J, with 15 bases between. CDR3 length equals 15 residues. The V gene's germline CDR1 is MNHNS and CDR2 SASEGT. This chain's CDR3 is CASSEFSNLRETQYF. CDR3 nucleotides: TGTGCCAGCAGTGAATTTTCCAACTTGAGGGAGACCCAGTACTTC.

The chain uses TRBV29-1 and TRBJ1-4, with TRBD1 matching 10 bases. Trimming at V came to 5 bases and at J to 5 bases, leaving 8 bases not matched to a gene. The CDR3 spans 15 residues. The germline CDR1 and CDR2 sequences are SQVTM and ANQGSEA. The CDR3 loop reads CSVRTPGQGNEKLFF. CDR3 in DNA: TGCAGCGTTCGAACCCCGGGACAGGGGAATGAAAAACTGTTTTTT.

This chain joins TRBV11-1 and TRBJ2-1, with 9 bases identical to TRBD2. V lost 1 base to trimming and J lost 4 bases; unmatched junction nucleotides: 5. This CDR3 is 16 amino acids long. The germline gives CDR1 SGHAT, CDR2 FQDESV (reference sequence). In nucleotides, the CDR3 is TGTGCCAGCAGCTTAGGTGGCGGGAGGGCTTACAATGAGCAGTTCTTC. Translating it yields CASSLGGGRAYNEQFF.

This clone occurred once. The chain combines TRBV3-1 (or the pseudogene TRBV3-2) with TRBJ1-2; D not resolved. CDR3 size: 15 residues. V lost 1 base, J lost 7 bases, and 16 bases lay in between. The V gene's germline CDR1 is LGHDT and CDR2 YNNKEL (reference sequence). CDR3 DNA sequence: TGTGCCAGCAGCCAAGGAGAGGGTGGTCTTTCTGGCTACACCTTC. As protein: CASSQGEGGLSGYTF.

The chain combines TRBV18 with TRBJ2-5; D may be TRBD1 (5 bases). The CDR3 runs to 12 residues. Deletions cut 5 bases from V and 2 bases from J, with 6 bases between. Per the germline V gene, CDR1 is KGHSH and CDR2 is LQKENI. The CDR3 DNA reads as TGTGCCAGCTCATCAGGGCAAGAGACCCAGTACTTC. Translating it yields CASSSGQETQYF.

This clone occurred a few times. Here the CDR3 DNA reads TGTGCCAGCAGCTTAGCGAGTACAGGGGGCGAAGCTTTCTTT. Encoded protein: CASSLASTGGEAFF. The V call is TRBV7-9, the J call TRBJ1-1; 9 positions agree with TRBD1. Per germline, CDR1 SEHNR and CDR2 FQNEAQ (reference sequence). The CDR3 covers 14 residues. Losses at the gene ends were 0 bases for V and 8 bases for J; bases not matched to a gene: 4.

J is TRBJ1-2 and V is TRBV20-1; tentatively, D is TRBD1 (5 bases). V dropped 3 bases and J dropped 8 bases, with 10 bases sitting between them. This CDR3 contains 11 residues. The germline V gene encodes CDR1 DFQATT and CDR2 SNEGSKA (reference sequence). CDR3 sequence (DNA): TGCAGTGCTAGCCCCCAGGGCGGCTACACCTTC. Translated: CSASPQGGYTF.

The chain carries TRBV10-1 and TRBJ1-6; TRBD1 is a possible D gene (5 bases). The germline gives CDR1 WNHNN, CDR2 SYGVQD (reference sequence). CDR3 length: 14 residues. The V end was cut by 4 bases, the J end by 10 bases, with 14 bases between. The CDR3 region is CASSAQAGGSPLHF. DNA of the CDR3: TGCGCCAGCAGTGCCCAGGCTGGGGGGTCACCCCTCCACTTT.

This chain joins TRBV18 and TRBJ1-1; unclear D gene. Germline values: CDR1 KGHSH, CDR2 LQKENI. The CDR3 contains 15 residues. The ends were cut back, 2 bases at V and 5 bases at J, with 15 bases in the middle. This chain's CDR3 is CASSPWASSGTEAFF. The CDR3 DNA follows: TGTGCCAGCTCACCATGGGCCAGTTCGGGGACTGAAGCTTTCTTT.

J is TRBJ2-2 and V is TRBV5-1, with TRBD1 identical over 9 bases. Trimming took 4 bases from V and 4 from J; bases not matched to a gene: 8. This CDR3 region has 16 residues. Germline CDR1 SGHRS, CDR2 YFSETQ. The CDR3 DNA follows: TGCGCCAGCAGCCGGACAGGGGACGTGCCCACCGGGGAGCTGTTTTTT. As protein: CASSRTGDVPTGELFF.

The rearrangement joins TRBV30 to TRBJ2-1; possibly TRBD2 for D (7 bases). V gave up 0 bases and J gave up 5 bases, with 26 bases separating them. This CDR3 is 19 amino acids long. The germline CDR1 and CDR2 sequences are GTSNPN and SVGIG (reference sequence). As DNA, the CDR3 is TGTGCCTGGAGTGTACTCGTGGGGGGGCGCAGGTCCTCACACAATGAGCAGTTCTTC. It specifies CAWSVLVGGRRSSHNEQFF.

The chain has TRBV5-5 and TRBJ1-5; D might be TRBD1 (6 bases). The CDR3 extends over 17 amino acids. V lost 4 bases and J 1 base, leaving 18 bases between the germline ends. Germline V gene sequence: CDR1 SGHKS, CDR2 YYEKEE (reference sequence). CDR3 amino acids: CASSPRDTRGSNQPQHF. The CDR3 coding sequence is TGTGCCAGCAGCCCTAGGGACACCCGAGGGAGCAATCAGCCCCAGCATTTT.

This clone has only one observation. The rearrangement joins TRBV7-2 to TRBJ2-3; TRBD2 is a possible D gene (6 bases). This CDR3 contains 13 residues. Germline CDR1 and CDR2: SGHTA and FQGNSA. Trimming stripped 4 bases from V and 6 bases from J, with 11 bases between. The chain's CDR3 is CASSSERADTQYF. DNA for the CDR3: TGTGCCAGCAGCTCAGAGCGGGCGGATACGCAGTATTTT.

This chain joins TRBV5-1 and TRBJ2-7; perhaps TRBD1 as D (5 bases). V was cut by 2 bases and J by 4 bases, with 7 bases left in between. The length of the CDR3 is 12 residues. Per germline, CDR1 SGHRS and CDR2 YFSETQ. The CDR3 sequence: CASSFKGYEQYF. CDR3 DNA: TGCGCCAGCAGCTTCAAGGGGTACGAGCAGTACTTC.

This CDR3 reads CASRPGGLNTEAFF. CDR3 bases: TGCGCCAGCCGACCAGGGGGGCTGAACACTGAAGCTTTCTTT. The chain carries TRBV5-1 and TRBJ1-1, with 7 positions matching TRBD1. J gave up 0 bases and V 7 bases, and 6 bases lay outside the gene matches. CDR1 is SGHRS and CDR2 is YFSETQ in the germline V gene. The CDR3 totals 14 residues.